These 16 T cell receptor beta chains originate from one sample sequenced in a study of Ad26.COV2.S vaccination and SARS-CoV-2 variants. The treatment: approximately 18 received Ad26.COV2.S at low or high dose, single or two shots; 5 received placebo; per-sample allocation not given. Repertoires come from day 63 after the first vaccine or placebo injection. Some clones are missing from TCRdb's copy, which holds only in-frame ones; the method was immunoSEQ multiplex PCR. The table records 350,000 to 600,000 clones, about nine tenths of them present only once. The sample here was peripheral blood, taken in a trial of Ad26.COV2.S vaccine versus placebo. The receptors were gathered from a person aged 18-65 years who received the Ad26.COV2.S COVID-19 vaccine or a placebo.

The rearrangement uses TRBV5-5 and TRBJ1-2; D unresolved. The CDR3 consists of 13 residues. CDR1 is SGHKS, CDR2 YYEKEE, per germline (reference sequence). V lost 2 bases and J lost 5, with 10 bases in between. The CDR3 DNA follows: TGTGCCAGCAGCTTCTCGTTATTATATGGCTACACCTTC. It translates to CASSFSLLYGYTF.

The chain is built from TRBV18 and TRBJ2-1, with D possibly matching TRBD2 (6 bases). Trimming removed 3 bases from V and 4 bases from J, with 13 bases in between. Germline CDR1 is KGHSH and CDR2 is LQKENI. The length of the CDR3 is 15 residues. The CDR3 here is CASSPVSGLYNEQFF. The CDR3 bases are TGTGCCAGCTCACCGGTGAGCGGGCTTTACAATGAGCAGTTCTTC.

This clone is a singleton in its sample. The chain has TRBV28 and TRBJ1-2; TRBD1 agrees at 9 bases. The CDR3 sequence is 13 residues long. The V and J ends lost 6 bases and 6 bases, in that order; junction bases with no gene match: 5. CDR1 and CDR2 (germline): MDHEN, SYDVKM. CDR3 loop: CASSPGTGHGYTF. The CDR3 bases are TGTGCCAGCAGCCCCGGGACAGGGCATGGCTACACCTTC.

The V and J genes are TRBV11-2 and TRBJ2-7; D uncertain. The CDR3 spans 13 residues. Germline CDR1 and CDR2: SGHAT and FQNNGV. V was clipped by 3 bases and J by 3 bases, with 9 bases between them. This CDR3 is CASSFTFSYEQYF. The CDR3 bases are TGTGCCAGCAGCTTCACCTTTAGCTACGAGCAGTACTTC.

The chain uses TRBV7-8 and TRBJ1-1; the match to TRBD1 covers 9 bases. Per germline, CDR1 SGHVS and CDR2 FQNEAQ. With V trimmed by 3 bases and J by 4 bases, 9 bases remained unmatched. There are 16 residues in the CDR3. The CDR3 sequence is CASSFGGQGFGTEAFF. Here the CDR3 DNA reads TGTGCCAGCAGCTTCGGGGGACAGGGATTTGGCACTGAAGCTTTCTTT.

The V gene is TRBV6-1, the J gene TRBJ1-6; no reliable D call. V was shortened by 3 bases and J by 7 bases, with 16 bases between the two germline ends. Germline assignment: CDR1 MNHNS and CDR2 SASEGT. This CDR3 comprises 16 residues. The CDR3 sequence is CASSDPLRDLNSPLHF. CDR3 in DNA: TGTGCCAGCAGTGATCCCCTGCGGGATTTAAATTCACCCCTCCACTTT.

This chain links TRBV28 with TRBJ2-5; D possibly corresponds to TRBD1 (6 bases). CDR1 and CDR2 from the germline V gene are MDHEN and SYDVKM. The CDR3 is made up of 13 amino acids. Trimming shortened V by 2 bases and J by 5 bases, and 9 bases separated the two germline ends. The CDR3 nucleotides read TGTGCCAGCAGTTTAATTCAGGGGGAGACCCAGTACTTC. This translates into CASSLIQGETQYF.

The gene calls are TRBV5-1 and TRBJ1-2; perhaps TRBD1 as D (5 bases). CDR1 and CDR2 (germline): SGHRS, YFSETQ. V dropped 3 bases and J dropped 4 bases, with 22 bases sitting between them. The CDR3 totals 17 residues. The CDR3 coding sequence is TGCGCCAGCAGCTCACCCTCAAGCTCGGGGGTTGGCTATGGCTACACCTTC. It translates to CASSSPSSSGVGYGYTF.

The gene calls are TRBV9 and TRBJ1-3; D gene ambiguous. V dropped 0 bases and J dropped 2 bases, with 9 bases sitting between them. From germline, CDR1 is SGDLS and CDR2 YYNGEE. CDR3 length equals 15 residues. The CDR3 DNA sequence: TGTGCCAGCAGCGTAGGGGTAGGGACTGGAAACACCATATATTTT. Translated, it gives CASSVGVGTGNTIYF.

This chain joins TRBV7-2 and TRBJ1-2, with D tentatively TRBD1 (5 bases). Between the trimmed V and J ends, which lost 4 bases and 4 bases, there was a span of 10 bases. The CDR3 totals 13 residues. Germline lookup yields CDR1 SGHTA and CDR2 FQGNSA. Here the CDR3 DNA reads TGTGCCAGCAGCTGGATCAGGGTCTATGGCTACACCTTC. This gives the protein CASSWIRVYGYTF.

This chain uses TRBV5-1 with TRBJ2-7; TRBD2 agrees at 9 bases. This CDR3 has 15 residues. Germline V CDR1 and CDR2: SGHRS, YFSETQ. V shed 0 bases and J 6 bases; nucleotides not matched to a gene: 7. CDR3 region: CASSLDAGGPVEQYF. The CDR3 DNA is TGCGCCAGCAGCTTGGATGCGGGGGGGCCCGTCGAGCAGTACTTC.

The chain uses TRBV24-1 and TRBJ1-5, with a tentative D call TRBD1 (6 bases). The germline gives CDR1 KGHDR, CDR2 SFDVKD. V lost 3 bases, J lost 6 bases, and 14 bases lay in between. CDR3 length: 15 amino acids. The CDR3: CATSDGGRLGQPQHF. The CDR3 DNA reads TGTGCCACCAGTGATGGGGGGCGTTTGGGTCAGCCCCAGCATTTT.

The chain couples TRBV9 to TRBJ2-1; TRBD2 matches 14 bases. Germline loops: CDR1 SGDLS, CDR2 YYNGEE. This CDR3 is 16 amino acids long. Trimming cost V 0 bases and J 7 bases; bases outside gene matches: 3. Written as DNA, the CDR3 is TGTGCCAGCAGCGTAGCCGGGACTAGCGGGAGAAATGAGCAGTTCTTC. This translates into CASSVAGTSGRNEQFF.

This sequence joins TRBV28 and TRBJ1-4; D ambiguous. CDR3 length equals 11 residues. The germline CDR1 and CDR2 sequences are MDHEN and SYDVKM. The V end lost 3 bases, the J end lost 8 bases, and 4 bases lay between the germline ends. CDR3 loop: CASSFVEKLFF. CDR3 DNA: TGTGCCAGCAGTTTTGTGGAAAAACTGTTTTTT.

The chain combines TRBV7-8 with TRBJ1-6; D call uncertain. CDR1 is SGHVS, CDR2 FQNEAQ, per germline. The CDR3 length is 15 residues. V dropped 5 bases and J dropped 4 bases, with 12 bases sitting between them. The CDR3 protein is CASSPRAGYNSPLHF. The CDR3 bases are TGTGCCAGCAGCCCCCGGGCAGGATATAATTCACCCCTCCACTTT.

The chain carries TRBV19 and TRBJ1-5, with TRBD1 matching 8 bases. Trimming cost V 5 bases and J 0 bases; bases outside gene matches: 12. Per the germline V gene, CDR1 is LNHDA and CDR2 is SQIVND (reference sequence). CDR3 length equals 18 residues. The CDR3 region is CASSSPGQASYSNQPQHF. The CDR3 DNA reads TGTGCCAGTAGTTCACCGGGACAGGCTAGTTATAGCAATCAGCCCCAGCATTTT. The full variable domain, in which reference TRBV19 and TRBJ1-5 provide the parts outside the CDR3, is DGGITQSPKYLFRKEGQNVTLSCEQNLNHDAMYWYRQDPGQGLRLIYYSQIVNDFQKGDIAEGYSVSREKKESFPLTVTSAQKNPTAFYLCASSSPGQASYSNQPQHFGDGTRLSIL.